The clone carrying this T cell receptor beta chain was seen ten or more times. Its antigen is not known. These data belong to a study of response to subunit inactivated influenza vaccine. Findings and caveats of the study: Few additional T cells are recruited per seasonal influenza vaccination, authors suggested.

TCRdb re-called the RT-PCR reads with MiXCR, one entry per CDR3 protein. This sample has 650,000 to 800,000 distinct CDR3 sequences, with around 13% found just once. This CDR3 is 15 amino acids long. Germline V gene data show CDR1 as SGHRS and CDR2 as YFSETQ. Trimming removed 4 bases from V and 1 base from J, with 11 bases in between. The V and J genes are TRBV5-1 and TRBJ2-2; possibly TRBD1 for D (5 bases). This receptor was identified in a man aged 50-60 years who received an inactivated influenza vaccine. Sequencing was performed on PBMCs from blood, taken 14 to 15 days before vaccination. CDR3 bases: TGCGCCAGCAGCCCCCTCCAGGGGAACACCGGGGAGCTGTTTTTT. Its translation is CASSPLQGNTGELFF.